Here is one T cell receptor (beta chain) with its context. There is no known antigen for this receptor. Base qualities are not recorded, but no much larger clone differs from it by a single base. Using the deep immunoSEQ assay, multiplex PCR amplified TCR CDR3 regions from genomic DNA. Extracted genomic DNA from each cell subset was distributed evenly across all wells of several immunoSEQ 96-well plates, and each plate was treated as a replicate. For sorted subsets, each replicate PCR was loaded with 200 ng genomic DNA, equivalent to about 30,000 T cell genomes. Purified libraries were quantified with a Qubit 3.0 fluorometer, sized on a Bioanalyzer 2100, and re-quantified with the KAPA Library Quantification kit. Every immunoSEQ 96-well plate was sequenced on a dedicated single-read 150-cycle Illumina NextSeq 550 flow cell. On the study's bioinformatics: Because only junctional sequences without quality scores were contained in the immunoSEQ output, filtering matching that applied to full-length reads could not be performed. To assign V/J genes and CDR3, sequences were annotated using PyIR, a Python wrapper for IgBLAST v1.9, with IMGT germline references. Any read was removed if the V/J assignment was weak (E-value above 1e-6), the CDR3 was missing, or the read contained stop codons, out-of-frame junctions, or ambiguous translated residues. V3J clonotypes were defined by identical inferred V gene, J gene, and CDR3 amino acid sequence. Percentage overlap between repertoires was computed as shared unique clonotypes divided by the size of the smaller repertoire. Richness of each repertoire was evaluated using RTK rarefaction, the Chao1 estimator, and Recon v2.1 estimates of unobserved clonotypes. OLGA was used to compute generation probabilities for all TCRbeta clonotypes that the gDNA method yielded from a few donors. Drawn from immuneACCESS, this table holds only the in-frame rearrangements with V and J called that TCRdb kept. Clones are partly lost; checked studies trace under half to an unresolved V gene and leave the rest unexplained. From that table come the V and J calls and clone size; the DNA was used to work out D and trimming. The sample table shows around 2,000,000 clones, and 90% to 95% are seen once. The ten largest clones take up about 0.13% of the sample.

For this chain, trimming is 5 bases at the V end and 5 bases at the J end, and the number of junction bases without a gene match is 7. From cysteine to phenylalanine, the CDR3 is 14 amino acids long. This entry keeps only the CDR3 DNA: 42 bases, framed from base 1. CDR1 and CDR2 (SNHLY, FYNNEI) derive from the germline V gene. These data belong to a study of shared clonotypes between healthy human individuals (dated by TCRdb to 2018 to 2020). Describing the broader study: The cohort included three men and a couple of women between 18 and 49 years of age. For each donor, CD4 naive and CD4 memory were each run on three plates, CD8 naive on two plates, and CD8 memory on one plate. Blood TCR repertoires of five healthy adults were deeply sequenced to estimate repertoire size and the extent of clonotype sharing between individuals. Libraries were prepared and TCR repertoires were sequenced by different laboratories using diverse techniques, in order to increase sequencing depth and limit assay-specific biases. Between about 0.85 and 9.5 billion PBMCs per donor were obtained by leukapheresis. The study at large found these results: Clonotypes shared by all four sorted-subset donors showed higher generation probabilities than non-shared clonotypes. Sharing across a handful of donors was observed for approximately 5% of naive CD4, 3% to 3.5% of naive CD8, 2% to 2.5% of memory CD4, and around 0.44% of memory CD8 clonotypes. Even with the large sequencing depth, rarefaction of the sorted-subset datasets indicated that sequencing was incomplete. Sampling was limited to blood, and TCR repertoires in tissue likely differ from TCR repertoires in blood. The genetic and exposure-history diversity represented was limited by the small number of donors. Pairwise subsampling led to the expectation that sequencing depth would affect the degree of clonotype sharing among donors. Naive subsets generally had larger estimated clonotype richness than memory subsets did.

The donors were healthy, HIV-negative adults with no recently reported acute infections or vaccinations. Every donor was a Caucasian adult residing in Nashville, Tennessee, USA. CD4+ T cells were enriched through magnetic negative selection, after which naive cells were positively selected on CD45RA and the remaining negative fraction served as the memory subset. Blood was obtained by leukapheresis, after which PBMCs were separated by Ficoll-Histopaque density gradient centrifugation and cryopreserved in liquid nitrogen vapor phase. Analytical flow cytometry was used to check the purity and quantity of each magnetically sorted T cell population. Genomic DNA was isolated from each sorted fraction and quantified by UV absorbance on a Nanodrop 2000c.

The source material was naive CD4+ T cells sorted from blood. The cell subset or site label for this specimen denotes: CD45RA+ positively selected. The origin of this receptor is a man in his late teens or twenties in good health. Here the chain combines TRBV2 and TRBJ1-1; 8 central nucleotides agree with TRBD1. The sequenced DNA is TGTGCCAGCAGTTTACCCCGGACAGGGACTGAAGCTTTCTTT. It encodes CASSLPRTGTEAFF.